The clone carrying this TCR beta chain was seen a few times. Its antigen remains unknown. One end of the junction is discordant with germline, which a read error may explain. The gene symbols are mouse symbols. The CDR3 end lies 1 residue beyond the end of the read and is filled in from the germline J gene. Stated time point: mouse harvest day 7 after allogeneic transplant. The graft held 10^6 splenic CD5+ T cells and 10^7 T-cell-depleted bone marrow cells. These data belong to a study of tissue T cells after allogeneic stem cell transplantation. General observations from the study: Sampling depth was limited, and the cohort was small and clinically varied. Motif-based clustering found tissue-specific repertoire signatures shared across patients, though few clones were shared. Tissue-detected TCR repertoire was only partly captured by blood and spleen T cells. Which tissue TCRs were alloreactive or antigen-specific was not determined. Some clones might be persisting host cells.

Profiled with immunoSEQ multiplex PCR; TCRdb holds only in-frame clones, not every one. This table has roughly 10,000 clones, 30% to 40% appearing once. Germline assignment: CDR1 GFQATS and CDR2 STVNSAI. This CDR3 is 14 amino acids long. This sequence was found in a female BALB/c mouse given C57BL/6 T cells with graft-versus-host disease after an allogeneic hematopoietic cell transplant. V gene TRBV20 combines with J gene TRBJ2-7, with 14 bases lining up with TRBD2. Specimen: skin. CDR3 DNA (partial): TGTGGTGCTTGGGACTGGGGGGGCCGGTATGAACAGTAC. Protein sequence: CGAWDWGGRYEQY. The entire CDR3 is CGAWDWGGRYEQYF.